This T cell receptor beta chain was observed in a study of blood T cell repertoires in COVID-19. Study as a whole: The analysed material was cDNA or gDNA that came from T cells, B-cell-depleted T cells, or PBMCs.

The CDR3 spans 15 residues. V was pared by 1 base and J by 4 bases, with 5 bases of the junction left unmatched. The V gene's germline CDR1 is SGHNT and CDR2 YYREEE (reference sequence). Original handling: Reference gene primer amplification gave estimated nucleated cell counts. Produced via immunoSEQ multiplex PCR; TCRdb's table is partial and in-frame only. The V and J calls and clone size are taken from that table; D and trimming were inferred from the DNA. Among approximately 74,000 clones listed, roughly 80% were seen once. This sequence was found in a woman of 80 years or more with active or convalescent COVID-19. Sequencing input: peripheral blood. The chain recombines TRBV5-4 with TRBJ2-1; 7 nucleotides align to TRBD1. CDR3 amino acids: CASSLFGTAYNEQFF. The DNA for the CDR3 is TGTGCCAGCAGCTTGTTTGGGACAGCGTACAATGAGCAGTTCTTC.